This T cell receptor beta chain was found in a study of T cells in Graves' hyperthyroidism and ophthalmopathy. Broader study findings: The model predicted ophthalmopathy a median 6.5 months before onset. Most clonotypes expanded in thyroid above 0.001 were likewise present in blood.

Amplification of TCR beta CDR3 regions used RNA as the template. The HTBI primer set drove a first-round RT-PCR of the TCR CDR3. TCRdb reprocessed the multiplex PCR reads with MiXCR, giving one entry per CDR3 protein. Here the sample spans hundreds of thousands of distinct CDR3 sequences, just under 45% being singletons. Comments on this clonotype: The antigen is undetermined.

Pregnant or lactating patients were excluded, as were those with uncontrolled infection or other autoimmune disease. Sequences were obtained from peripheral blood or thyroid tissue (not recorded which). This sequence was found in an adult man with Graves' disease, either hyperthyroidism or ophthalmopathy (not recorded which).

CDR3 amino acids: CASSVQGRNNQPQHF. The DNA of the CDR3 is TGTGCCAGCAGTGTCCAGGGACGGAACAATCAGCCCCAGCATTTT. The chain is built from TRBV2 and TRBJ1-5, with D possibly being TRBD1 (5 bases). CDR1 SNHLY and CDR2 FYNNEI come from the germline V gene. The CDR3 extends over 15 amino acids. V was cut by 4 bases and J by 3 bases, with 13 bases left in between.